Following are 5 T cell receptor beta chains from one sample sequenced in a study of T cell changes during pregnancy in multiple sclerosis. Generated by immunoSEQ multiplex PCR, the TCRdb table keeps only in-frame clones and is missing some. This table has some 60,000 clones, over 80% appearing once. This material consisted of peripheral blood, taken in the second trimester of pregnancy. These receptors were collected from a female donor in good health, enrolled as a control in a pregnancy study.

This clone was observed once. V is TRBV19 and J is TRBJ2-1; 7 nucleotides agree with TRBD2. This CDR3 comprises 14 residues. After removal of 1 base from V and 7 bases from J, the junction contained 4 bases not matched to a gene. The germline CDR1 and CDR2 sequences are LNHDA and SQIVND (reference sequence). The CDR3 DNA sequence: TGTGCCAGTAGTATAGCGGGAGGAGGTAATGAGCAGTTCTTC. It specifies CASSIAGGGNEQFF.

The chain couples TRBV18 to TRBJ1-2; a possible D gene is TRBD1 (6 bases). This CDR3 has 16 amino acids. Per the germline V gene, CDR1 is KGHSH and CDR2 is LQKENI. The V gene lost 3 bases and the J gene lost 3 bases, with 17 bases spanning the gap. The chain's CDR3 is CASSPNHGQTDYGYTF. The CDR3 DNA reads TGTGCCAGCTCACCTAACCATGGACAGACCGACTATGGCTACACCTTC.

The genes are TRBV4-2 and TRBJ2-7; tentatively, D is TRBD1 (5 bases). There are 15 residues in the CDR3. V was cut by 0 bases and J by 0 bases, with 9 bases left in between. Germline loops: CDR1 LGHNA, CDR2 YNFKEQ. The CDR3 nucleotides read TGTGCCAGCAGCCAAGAAACAGGTAGCTCCTACGAGCAGTACTTC. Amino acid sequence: CASSQETGSSYEQYF.

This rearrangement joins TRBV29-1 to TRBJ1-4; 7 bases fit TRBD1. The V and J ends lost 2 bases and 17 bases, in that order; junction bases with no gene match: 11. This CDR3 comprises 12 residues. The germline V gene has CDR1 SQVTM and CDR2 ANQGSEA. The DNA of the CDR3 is TGCAGCGTTGAAACGCTCGACAGGGTGAATTTTTTT. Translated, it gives CSVETLDRVNFF.

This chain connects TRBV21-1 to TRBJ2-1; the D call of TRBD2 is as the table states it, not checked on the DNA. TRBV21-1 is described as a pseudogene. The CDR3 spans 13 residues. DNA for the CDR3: TGTGCCAGCAGCAATCCCTCTAGCGGGGGGCAGTTCTTC. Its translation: CASSNPSSGGQFF.